This TCR beta chain originates from a study of early stage breast cancer tumors. In the study overall: About 80% of the 16 invasive tumors were ER+, PR+ and HER2-.

Findings of the study overall: In about 90% of the 16 patients, blood comparison separated tumor from normal breast. Enriched TCRB sequences shared across patients were mostly commonly generated sequences.

Assay: immunoSEQ multiplex PCR; the TCRdb copy retains only in-frame clones and omits some. This sample has around 48,000 clones, with about 90% found just once. The CDR3 contains 15 residues. Trimming left V 3 bases short and J 0 bases short, with 8 bases between. CDR1 SGHTA and CDR2 FQGNSA come from the germline V gene. Concerning this clone itself: What it binds is not known.

The sequencing input was blood. The sequence was obtained from a person aged 65-85 years with breast cancer. The gene calls are TRBV7-2 and TRBJ1-4; D gene ambiguous. The CDR3 DNA reads as TGTGCCAGCAGCTTTAGAGGGACAACTAATGAAAAACTGTTTTTT. This encodes CASSFRGTTNEKLFF.